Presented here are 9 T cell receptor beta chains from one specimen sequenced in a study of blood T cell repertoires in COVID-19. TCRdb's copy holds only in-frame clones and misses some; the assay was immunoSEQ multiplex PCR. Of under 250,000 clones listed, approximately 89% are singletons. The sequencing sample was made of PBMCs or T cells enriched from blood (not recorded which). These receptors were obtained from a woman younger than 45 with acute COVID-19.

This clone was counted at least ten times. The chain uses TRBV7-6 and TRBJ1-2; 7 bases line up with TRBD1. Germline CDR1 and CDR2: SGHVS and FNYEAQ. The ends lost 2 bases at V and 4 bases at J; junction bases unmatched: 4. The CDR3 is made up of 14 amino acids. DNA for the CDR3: TGTGCCAGCAGCTTATTAGACAGGGTCTATGGCTACACCTTC. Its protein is CASSLLDRVYGYTF.

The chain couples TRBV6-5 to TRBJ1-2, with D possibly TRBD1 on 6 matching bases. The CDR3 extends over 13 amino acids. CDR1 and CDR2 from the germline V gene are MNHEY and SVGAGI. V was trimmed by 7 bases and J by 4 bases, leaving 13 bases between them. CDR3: CASIFQGSYGYTF. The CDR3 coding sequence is TGTGCCAGCATATTTCAGGGGTCCTATGGCTACACCTTC.

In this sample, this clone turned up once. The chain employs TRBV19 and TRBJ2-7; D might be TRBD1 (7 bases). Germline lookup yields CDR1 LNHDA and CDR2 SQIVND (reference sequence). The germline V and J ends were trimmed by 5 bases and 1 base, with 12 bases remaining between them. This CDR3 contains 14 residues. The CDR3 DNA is TGTGCCAGTAGTTCAGGGGGGAGTTCCTACGAGCAGTACTTC. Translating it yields CASSSGGSSYEQYF.

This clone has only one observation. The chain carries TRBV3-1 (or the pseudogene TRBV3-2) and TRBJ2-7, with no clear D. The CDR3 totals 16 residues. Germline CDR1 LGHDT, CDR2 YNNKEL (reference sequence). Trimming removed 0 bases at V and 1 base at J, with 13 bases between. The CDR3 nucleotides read TGTGCCAGCAGCCAAGAAGGTCTGGGCCCTTCCTACGAGCAGTACTTC. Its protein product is CASSQEGLGPSYEQYF.

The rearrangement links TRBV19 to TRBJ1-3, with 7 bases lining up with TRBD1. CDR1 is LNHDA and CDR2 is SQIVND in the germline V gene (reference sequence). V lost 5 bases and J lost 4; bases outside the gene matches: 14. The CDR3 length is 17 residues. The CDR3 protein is CASSSRGRDSMGNTIYF. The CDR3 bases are TGTGCCAGTAGTTCGCGGGGACGGGACAGTATGGGAAACACCATATATTTT.

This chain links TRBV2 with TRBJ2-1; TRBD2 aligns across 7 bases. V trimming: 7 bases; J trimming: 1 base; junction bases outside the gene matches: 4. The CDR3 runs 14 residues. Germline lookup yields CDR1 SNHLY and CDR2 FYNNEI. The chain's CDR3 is CASTLAASYNEQFF. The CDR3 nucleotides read TGTGCCAGCACCCTAGCGGCTTCCTACAATGAGCAGTTCTTC. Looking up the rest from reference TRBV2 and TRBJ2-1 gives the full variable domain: EPEVTQTPSHQVTQMGQEVILRCVPISNHLYFYWYRQILGQKVEFLVSFYNNEISEKSEIFDDQFSVERPDGSNFTLKIRSTKLEDSAMYFCASTLAASYNEQFFGPGTRLTVL.

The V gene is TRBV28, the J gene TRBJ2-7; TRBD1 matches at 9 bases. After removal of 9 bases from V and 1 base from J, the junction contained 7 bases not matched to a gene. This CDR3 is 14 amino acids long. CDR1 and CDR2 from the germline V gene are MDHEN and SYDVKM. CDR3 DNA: TGTGCCAGTCGTACAGGGGGCGCTTCCTACGAGCAGTACTTC. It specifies CASRTGGASYEQYF.

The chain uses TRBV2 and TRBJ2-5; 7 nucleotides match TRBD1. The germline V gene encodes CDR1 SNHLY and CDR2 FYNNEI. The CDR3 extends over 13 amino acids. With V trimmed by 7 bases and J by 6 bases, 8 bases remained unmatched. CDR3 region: CASIPQGLQTQYF. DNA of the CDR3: TGTGCCAGCATACCACAGGGGCTCCAGACCCAGTACTTC.

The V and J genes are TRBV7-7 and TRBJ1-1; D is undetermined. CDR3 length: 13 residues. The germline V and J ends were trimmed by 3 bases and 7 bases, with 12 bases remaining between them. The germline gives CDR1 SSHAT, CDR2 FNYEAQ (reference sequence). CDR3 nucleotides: TGTGCCAGCAGCTTCCCACCCGACTTTGAAGCTTTCTTT. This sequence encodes CASSFPPDFEAFF.